These 9 T cell receptor beta chains originate from one sample sequenced in a study of blood T cell repertoires in COVID-19. Only in-frame clones appear in the TCRdb table, and some are missing; sequencing was by immunoSEQ multiplex PCR. The table shows about 230,000 clones, with 84% occurring only once. Sequenced: peripheral blood. These receptor sequences come from an elderly woman with active or convalescent COVID-19.

V and J are TRBV12-3 or TRBV12-4 and TRBJ1-5; D remains unclear. The CDR3 loop spans 13 amino acids. V was clipped by 5 bases and J by 4 bases, with 9 bases between them. Here the CDR3 reads CASSPRYNQPQHF. The CDR3 region has the DNA TGTGCCAGCAGTCCCCGTTATAATCAGCCCCAGCATTTT.

This clone was picked up one time. V and J are TRBV30 and TRBJ2-2, with a possible D match to TRBD2 (5 bases). The CDR3 is 11 amino acids. CDR1 GTSNPN and CDR2 SVGIG come from the germline V gene (reference sequence). Trimming cost V 7 bases and J 8 bases, with 11 bases left between them. The CDR3 is CAYTRIGELFF. The CDR3 region has the DNA TGTGCCTATACTAGGATAGGGGAGCTGTTTTTT.

The chain links TRBV29-1 to TRBJ2-3; 7 bases match TRBD1. This CDR3 spans 13 amino acids. The germline V gene encodes CDR1 SQVTM and CDR2 ANQGSEA. V trimming: 8 bases; J trimming: 5 bases; junction bases outside the gene matches: 10. This CDR3 is CSQQDRPGDTQYF. CDR3 coding DNA: TGCAGCCAACAGGACAGGCCGGGAGATACGCAGTATTTT.

This rearrangement joins TRBV9 to TRBJ1-2; D is possibly TRBD1 (6 bases). Germline assignment: CDR1 SGDLS and CDR2 YYNGEE. Trimming removed 4 bases at V and 4 bases at J, with 17 bases between. The CDR3 has 15 residues. The DNA for the CDR3 is TGTGCCAGCAGCCCCCCCCCGACAGGACCCTATGGCTACACCTTC. It codes for CASSPPPTGPYGYTF.

The chain recombines TRBV9 with TRBJ2-1; tentatively, D is TRBD1 (5 bases). This CDR3 has 14 amino acids. Deletions cut 1 base from V and 7 bases from J, with 12 bases between. Germline V lookup: CDR1 SGDLS, CDR2 YYNGEE. The CDR3 protein is CASSVMAGQNEQFF. DNA of the CDR3: TGTGCCAGCAGCGTAATGGCAGGACAAAATGAGCAGTTCTTC.

This clone was seen a single time. The V gene is TRBV15, the J gene TRBJ2-7; tentatively, D is TRBD1 (6 bases). The CDR3 contains 15 residues. Germline CDR1 and CDR2: LNHNV and YYDKDF (reference sequence). The V gene lost 2 bases and the J gene lost 1 base, with 12 bases spanning the gap. CDR3 sequence: CATSRPIGGSYEQYF. CDR3 DNA: TGTGCCACCAGCAGACCGATAGGGGGTTCCTACGAGCAGTACTTC.

The chain is built from TRBV6-5 and TRBJ1-6; TRBD1 matches at 8 bases. V lost 9 bases to trimming and J lost 13 bases; unmatched junction nucleotides: 14. Germline CDR1 and CDR2: MNHEY and SVGAGI. The CDR3 runs 14 residues. CDR3 nucleotides: TGTGCCAGAGACAGGGGAGCCCCTCTAGCGCCCCTCCACTTT. Protein product: CARDRGAPLAPLHF.

V is TRBV6-2 or TRBV6-3 and J is TRBJ1-2; D perhaps matches TRBD1 (6 bases). The CDR3 extends over 16 amino acids. Trimming removed 6 bases from V and 5 bases from J, with 22 bases in between. From germline, CDR1 is MNHEY and CDR2 SVGEGT. The CDR3 DNA reads TGTGCCAGCAGCAGCCAGGGGCAGCCAGAGGGTTATGGCTACACCTTC. Its translation: CASSSQGQPEGYGYTF.

The rearrangement links TRBV19 to TRBJ2-7, with 7 nucleotides matching TRBD2. After removal of 3 bases from V and 3 bases from J, the junction contained 5 bases not matched to a gene. This CDR3 region has 14 residues. Germline V lookup: CDR1 LNHDA, CDR2 SQIVND (reference sequence). The CDR3 spells CASSIWRESYEQYF. For the CDR3, the DNA is TGTGCCAGTAGTATCTGGCGGGAGAGCTACGAGCAGTACTTC.